Listed below are T cell receptor beta chains from one sample, sequenced in a study of PD-L1 blockade in urothelial cancer. The repertoire was sequenced with immunoSEQ multiplex PCR; TCRdb's copy has only in-frame clones and lacks some. The sample includes about 38,000 clones, 86% of them seen just once. The source material was PBMCs, sampled around atezolizumab (anti-PD-L1) treatment. The receptors were gathered from a man aged 55-75 years with urothelial cancer. Both conserved end residues are part of each CDR3. D genes are given only for firm matches. Rows may omit the clone size; those that give it use once, few, many or a size class.

V gene	clone size	D gene	J gene	CDR3 DNA	CDR3 protein
TRBV6-5	.	.	TRBJ1-2	TGTGCCAGCAGCAAAGGGGTGACCAACTATGGCTACACCTTC	CASSKGVTNYGYTF
TRBV14	.	TRBD1	TRBJ1-2	TGTGCCAGCAGCCAAGGGCAGGGGGGCGGCTACACCTTC	CASSQGQGGGYTF
TRBV11-1	.	.	TRBJ2-1	TGTGCCAGCAGCTTAGCCGGCGGGAAACTCAATGAGCAGTTCTTC	CASSLAGGKLNEQFF
TRBV5-5	.	TRBD1	TRBJ2-5	TGTGCCAGCAGCGTGGGACAGGGACATCAAGAGACCCAGTACTTC	CASSVGQGHQETQYF
TRBV5-1	.	TRBD2	TRBJ2-3	TGCGCCAGCAGCCCGCGGGGGGCCGAAGCAGATACGCAGTATTTT	CASSPRGAEADTQYF
TRBV5-6	few	.	TRBJ2-3	TGTGCCAGCACGTTTAGCGGAACAGATACGCAGTATTTT	CASTFSGTDTQYF
TRBV30	few	TRBD1	TRBJ2-1	TGTGCCTGGAGTGTAATGGGCAGGGGGCTCTACAATGAGCAGTTCTTC	CAWSVMGRGLYNEQFF
TRBV30	.	.	TRBJ1-5	TGTGCCTGGAGTGTCGGAGAGAGTCAGCCCCAGCATTTT	CAWSVGESQPQHF
TRBV5-4	.	TRBD1	TRBJ1-5	TGTGCCAGCAGCTTGTGGGGGACAGGGAATCAGCCCCAGCATTTT	CASSLWGTGNQPQHF
TRBV7-2	.	.	TRBJ1-1	TGTGCCAGCAGCTTAGCGTCACTCCAGAACACTGAAGCTTTCTTT	CASSLASLQNTEAFF
TRBV5-1	.	TRBD1	TRBJ2-5	TGCGCCAGCAGCTATCAGGACAGGGTTCAAGAGACCCAGTACTTC	CASSYQDRVQETQYF
TRBV15	.	.	TRBJ1-6	TGTGCCACCAGCAGAATAGACTATAATTCACCCCTCCACTTT	CATSRIDYNSPLHF
TRBV9	.	TRBD1	TRBJ1-1	TGTGCCAGCACTCCAGGGGGACAGGGGTCGAAGAACACTGAAGCTTTCTTT	CASTPGGQGSKNTEAFF
TRBV28	.	.	TRBJ2-7	TGTGCCAGCAGTTTTCCTCCTGACGAGCAGTACTTC	CASSFPPDEQYF
TRBV5-6	.	TRBD1	TRBJ1-4	TGTGCCAGCAGCTCAGGACAGGGATGGAAAAAACTGTTTTTT	CASSSGQGWKKLFF
TRBV18	.	TRBD1	TRBJ2-2	TGTGCCAGCACCACCGGGACAGGGACCGGCGGGGAGCTGTTTTTT	CASTTGTGTGGELFF
TRBV27	.	.	TRBJ2-1	TGTGCCAGCAGCCAGGCCCCCCTAGCGAGACCTTACAATGAGCAGTTCTTC	CASSQAPLARPYNEQFF
TRBV4-3	.	.	TRBJ1-2	TGCGCCAGCAGGGGGGGGCCTCTCAACTATGGCTACACCTTC	CASRGGPLNYGYTF
TRBV5-1	.	TRBD1	TRBJ2-2	TGCGCCAGCAGTCCCGGGACAGGCACCGGGGAGCTGTTTTTT	CASSPGTGTGELFF
TRBV27	.	TRBD1	TRBJ1-6	TGTGCCAGCAGTTTGGGGGGATGGCAGGGGGGTTCACCCCTCCACTTT	CASSLGGWQGGSPLHF
TRBV18	.	.	TRBJ2-2	TGTGCCAGCTCACCACAGGGGTTTGACACCGGGGAGCTGTTTTTT	CASSPQGFDTGELFF
TRBV30	.	.	TRBJ1-1	TGTGCCTGGAGTGTAGATGGTAGAGGGACTGAAGCTTTCTTT	CAWSVDGRGTEAFF
TRBV28	.	.	TRBJ2-7	TGTGCCAGCAGTTCCCCGGACAGCTCCTACGAGCAGTACTTC	CASSSPDSSYEQYF
TRBV4-2	once	.	TRBJ1-2	TGTGCCAGCAGCCAAGAGACAGCTGGATATGGCTACACCTTC	CASSQETAGYGYTF
TRBV19	few	TRBD1	TRBJ2-5	TGTGCCAGTAGTAGAAGGGTGGGACAGCAAGAGACCCAGTACTTC	CASSRRVGQQETQYF
TRBV18	.	.	TRBJ2-1	TGTGCCAGCTCACCACCGGGGCGCCCGGTCAATGAGCAGTTCTTC	CASSPPGRPVNEQFF
TRBV5-1	.	TRBD2	TRBJ2-3	TGCGCCAGCAGCTTGGGCGGGAGGGAGACAGATACGCAGTATTTT	CASSLGGRETDTQYF
TRBV6-5	.	.	TRBJ1-5	TGTGCCAGCCGCGGGGGGAATCAGCCCCAGCATTTT	CASRGGNQPQHF
TRBV30	.	TRBD2	TRBJ2-7	TGTGCCTGGAGTGTTAAAGGGACTAGGGGCTACGAGCAGTACTTC	CAWSVKGTRGYEQYF
TRBV30	.	TRBD1	TRBJ2-7	TGTGCCTGGAGTGCCTCCGGGACAGGGGACGAGCAGTACTTC	CAWSASGTGDEQYF
TRBV4-1	.	.	TRBJ2-4	TGCGCCAGCAGCCAAGATTTAGCCGAGGCCAAAAACATTCAGTACTTC	CASSQDLAEAKNIQYF
TRBV7-2	few	.	TRBJ1-4	TGTGCCAGCAGCTTAGTATTCGGCAGGGCGGAAAAACTGTTTTTT	CASSLVFGRAEKLFF
TRBV25-1	few	.	TRBJ1-6	TGTGCCAGCAGTGAATTCGGTCGTTCACCCCTCCACTTT	CASSEFGRSPLHF
TRBV5-6	.	.	TRBJ2-2	TGTGCCAGCAGCTTGGCTAGGGCTAGCATCACCGGGGAGCTGTTTTTT	CASSLARASITGELFF
TRBV6-4	.	TRBD2	TRBJ2-7	TGTGCCAGCAGTGCCGAGCGGGAGGGCGAGCAGTACTTC	CASSAEREGEQYF
TRBV19	.	.	TRBJ1-1	TGTGCCAGTAGTATAGATGCAGGGGCTGAAGCTTTCTTT	CASSIDAGAEAFF
TRBV5-1	.	.	TRBJ1-1	TGCGCCAGCAGCTCAGACTATTCGGACAGAACGAACACTGAAGCTTTCTTT	CASSSDYSDRTNTEAFF
TRBV5-1	.	TRBD2	TRBJ2-5	TGCGCCAGCAGCCTGACTAGCGGAAGAGTAGAGACCCAGTACTTC	CASSLTSGRVETQYF
TRBV11-2	.	.	TRBJ2-1	TGTGCCAGCAGCTCGGCTGGCGCGGAGAGCTCCTACAATGAGCAGTTCTTC	CASSSAGAESSYNEQFF
TRBV30	.	.	TRBJ1-2	TGTGCCTGGAGACAGTTTGTCTATGGCTACACCTTC	CAWRQFVYGYTF
TRBV5-4	.	TRBD2	TRBJ2-1	TGTGCCAGCAGCCCCGGGACTAGCAACTCCTACAATGAGCAGTTCTTC	CASSPGTSNSYNEQFF
TRBV7-8	.	TRBD2	TRBJ2-7	TGTGCCAGCAGCTTAGGGGGACTAGCGGGACACGAGCAGTACTTC	CASSLGGLAGHEQYF
TRBV11-2	.	TRBD1	TRBJ1-1	TGTGCCAGCAGCTTAGTAGCTCGGACAGGGGGCACTGAAGCTTTCTTT	CASSLVARTGGTEAFF
TRBV7-2	.	TRBD1	TRBJ2-7	TGTGCCAGCAGATCCAATCCAGGGGGCGCTAACGAGCAGTACTTC	CASRSNPGGANEQYF
TRBV19	.	TRBD1	TRBJ1-1	TGTGCCAGTAGTCGGGACAGGGGCACCTCGAGGAGTGAAGCTTTCTTT	CASSRDRGTSRSEAFF
TRBV18	.	.	TRBJ1-3	TGTGCCAGCAAACAGGGTCCAGGAAACACCATATATTTT	CASKQGPGNTIYF
TRBV5-1	.	.	TRBJ1-2	TGCGCCAGCAGCTTGGGACACGGATCCTCCTATGGCTACACCTTC	CASSLGHGSSYGYTF
TRBV29-1	.	TRBD1	TRBJ1-1	TGCAGCGTTGAAGCAGGGGGTCCTGAAGCTTTCTTT	CSVEAGGPEAFF
TRBV2	.	TRBD2	TRBJ2-5	TGTGCCAGCAGTGCCAGCGGGGGTGTGCAAGAGACCCAGTACTTC	CASSASGGVQETQYF
TRBV7-2	once	.	TRBJ1-4	TGTGCCAGCAGCTTAGGCGGGGAAAAACTGTTTTTT	CASSLGGEKLFF
TRBV7-2	.	TRBD1	TRBJ2-7	TGTGCCAGCAGCTTAGTGGCAGGGGGCCCCTACGAGCAGTACTTC	CASSLVAGGPYEQYF
TRBV11-1	.	.	TRBJ1-1	TGTGCCAGCAGCTTAACGACAGGGAACACTGAAGCTTTCTTT	CASSLTTGNTEAFF
TRBV9	.	.	TRBJ1-1	TGTGCCAGCAGACGGACAGAGAACACTGAAGCTTTCTTT	CASRRTENTEAFF
TRBV7-9	.	.	TRBJ2-7	TGTGCCAGCAGCTCCCACGCGGTCTTCGAGCAGTACTTC	CASSSHAVFEQYF
TRBV7-8	few	TRBD1	TRBJ1-6	TGTGCCAGCAGCAACGGACAGGGCAGGGATTCACCCCTCCACTTT	CASSNGQGRDSPLHF
TRBV5-1	.	TRBD1	TRBJ2-5	TGCGCCAGCAAAGCACAGGGGGAGACCCAGTACTTC	CASKAQGETQYF
TRBV2	.	.	TRBJ1-5	TGTGCCAGCAGTATGGACAGTCATAGCAATCAGCCCCAGCATTTT	CASSMDSHSNQPQHF
TRBV6-5	.	.	TRBJ1-3	TGTGCCAGCAGTTACCAAAACTTAGGGGCTGGAAACACCATATATTTT	CASSYQNLGAGNTIYF
TRBV2	.	.	TRBJ2-6	TGTGCCAGCAGGAGGGCGAGCTCTGGGGCCAACGTCCTGACTTTC	CASRRASSGANVLTF